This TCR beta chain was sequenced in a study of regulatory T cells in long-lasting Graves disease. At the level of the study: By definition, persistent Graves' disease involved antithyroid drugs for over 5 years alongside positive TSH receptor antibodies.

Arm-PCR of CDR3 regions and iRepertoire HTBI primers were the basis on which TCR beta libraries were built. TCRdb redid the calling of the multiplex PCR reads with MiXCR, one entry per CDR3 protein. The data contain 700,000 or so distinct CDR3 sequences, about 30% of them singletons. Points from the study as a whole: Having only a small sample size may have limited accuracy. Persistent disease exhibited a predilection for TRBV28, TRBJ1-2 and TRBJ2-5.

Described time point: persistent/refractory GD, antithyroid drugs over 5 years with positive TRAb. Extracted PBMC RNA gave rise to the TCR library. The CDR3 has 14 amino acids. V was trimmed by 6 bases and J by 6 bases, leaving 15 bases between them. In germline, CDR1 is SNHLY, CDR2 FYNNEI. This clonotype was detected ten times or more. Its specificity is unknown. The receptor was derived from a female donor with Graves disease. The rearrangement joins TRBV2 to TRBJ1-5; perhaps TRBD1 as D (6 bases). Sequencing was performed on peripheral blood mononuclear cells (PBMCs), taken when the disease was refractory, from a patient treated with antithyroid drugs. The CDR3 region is CASRAGQSGQPQHF. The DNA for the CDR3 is TGTGCCAGCAGGGCAGGACAGTCAGGTCAGCCCCAGCATTTT.